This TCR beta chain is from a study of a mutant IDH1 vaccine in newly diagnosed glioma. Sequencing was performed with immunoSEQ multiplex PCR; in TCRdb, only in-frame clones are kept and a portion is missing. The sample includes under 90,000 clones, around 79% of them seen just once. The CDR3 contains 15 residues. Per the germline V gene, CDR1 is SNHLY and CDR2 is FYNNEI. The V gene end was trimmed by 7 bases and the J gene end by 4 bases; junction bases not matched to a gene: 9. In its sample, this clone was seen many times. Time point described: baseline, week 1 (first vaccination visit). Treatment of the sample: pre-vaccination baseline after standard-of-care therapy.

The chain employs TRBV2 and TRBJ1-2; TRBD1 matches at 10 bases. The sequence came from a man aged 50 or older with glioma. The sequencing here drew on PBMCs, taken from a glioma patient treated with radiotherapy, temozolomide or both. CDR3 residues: CASTFEWDRGYGYTF. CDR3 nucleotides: TGTGCCAGCACCTTTGAGTGGGACAGGGGCTATGGCTACACCTTC.